The rows below give T cell receptor beta chains drawn from one sample of a study of T cells in localized non-small cell lung cancer. Libraries were prepared by immunoSEQ multiplex PCR; TCRdb keeps only in-frame clonotypes and omits some of them. The sample holds some 25,000 clones, 86% seen once. The material sequenced was peripheral blood, taken before any cancer treatment. The receptor set was obtained from an older male donor with stage II squamous cell lung carcinoma. Both conserved end residues are part of each CDR3. D genes are given only for firm matches.

TRBV29-1	TRBD1	TRBJ1-2	TGCAGCGTAACGGACAGGGTAGGAAGTGGCTACACCTTC	CSVTDRVGSGYTF
TRBV2	.	TRBJ1-5	TGTGCCAGCAGTGGAAACGGGCAGACGTATAGCAATCAGCCCCAGCATTTT	CASSGNGQTYSNQPQHF
TRBV28	TRBD2	TRBJ2-5	TGTGCCAGCAGTTTATTTATAGCGGGAGGGCAAGAGACCCAGTACTTC	CASSLFIAGGQETQYF
TRBV27	.	TRBJ2-7	TGTGCCAGCAGAACCGGGACGACCTCTTACGAGCAGTACTTC	CASRTGTTSYEQYF
TRBV6-6	TRBD1	TRBJ1-5	TGTGCCAGCAGTCAGACGACAGGGGCTCAGCCCCAGCATTTT	CASSQTTGAQPQHF
TRBV19	.	TRBJ1-4	TGTGCCAGTAGTCCCGGAGGGGAGGAAAAACTGTTTTTT	CASSPGGEEKLFF
TRBV7-9	TRBD2	TRBJ2-1	TGTGCCAGCAGCTCTTTTTTTAAAGCGGGAGAGGGGGACTACAATGAGCAGTTCTTC	CASSSFFKAGEGDYNEQFF
TRBV30	TRBD1	TRBJ1-2	TGTGCCTGGACTCCGGGACAGTCTAACTATGGCTACACCTTC	CAWTPGQSNYGYTF
TRBV7-2	.	TRBJ2-3	TGTGCCAGCAGCCTATGGGGGCAGAGCACAGATACGCAGTATTTT	CASSLWGQSTDTQYF
TRBV4-2	.	TRBJ1-1	TGTGCCAGCAGCCTTTTGCTAAGGGGGGTAGATGAAGCTTTCTTT	CASSLLLRGVDEAFF